This T cell receptor (beta chain) stems from a study of long-term antiretroviral therapy in people with HIV. Concerning this clone itself: Its antigen is as yet unknown.

CDR1 and CDR2 from the germline V gene are SGHAT and FQNNGV. This CDR3 is 14 amino acids long. V dropped 2 bases and J dropped 4 bases, with 11 bases sitting between them. General observations from the study: An increase in diversity followed ART, yet levels stayed below transplant donor controls. At every time point, clones expanded before ART dominated the repertoire. Participants lacked recorded data on ART adherence, viral resistance or therapy changes.

The assay, immunoSEQ v3.0, was run at survey level. Method: immunoSEQ multiplex PCR; TCRdb's copy keeps in-frame clones and lacks some. The table includes 35,000 to 55,000 clones, 90% to 95% detected once. Held in samples before DNA extraction were roughly 1-10 million cryopreserved PBMC. Sequencing used unsorted PBMCs, obtained 3.7 years after starting antiretroviral therapy. The TCR was taken from a woman in her 50s with HIV. The chain combines TRBV11-2 with TRBJ1-2; no firm D call. CDR3 DNA sequence: TGTGCCAGCAGCTTATCGAGGAACAGCTATGGCTACACCTTC. This codes for CASSLSRNSYGYTF.